The source of this TCR beta chain is a study of beta chain features in type 1 diabetes (dated by TCRdb to 2017 to 2018). Turning to the overall study: Mean age, gender distribution, total cell number and subset yield were not different between patients and healthy donors. Across all samples, almost 110 million sorted cells were examined, and cell number per subset correlated strongly with RNA yield. In the study, TCRB repertoires of sorted circulating CD4+ T cell subsets from recently diagnosed type 1 diabetes patients were compared with those of matched healthy donors. Whereas all 30 or so donors provided naive and central memory subsets, regulatory and stem cell-like memory subsets were isolated from just 8 patients and roughly 8 healthy donors. Findings and caveats that apply to the study as a whole: The naive, central memory and regulatory TCRB repertoires appeared to resemble one another more closely among patients than among healthy donors. At VDJ recombination sites, patients with type 1 diabetes made fewer insertions and deleted more nucleotides, a pattern implying thymic rearrangement abnormalities. Because the HLA sub-analyses included only small numbers of individuals, any influence of HLA type on TCRB rearrangement was left unresolved. Because cDNA was sequenced instead of genomic DNA, activated cells with high expression could be over-represented, although the groups did not differ in activation or CD3 levels. Type 1 diabetes patients showed a moderate but significant shortening of TCRB CDR3 length in all four CD4+ subsets. PCR may preferentially amplify shorter templates, but because patient and control samples were amplified and corrected together, any resulting skew would affect both groups equally.

This clone was seen a few times. Its antigen is unknown. No quality values exist for individual bases; no much larger clone is one base distant. Other DNA sequences from this sample encode an identical CDR3 as well. The High Capacity cDNA Reverse Transcription Kit was used to reverse transcribe all of the isolated RNA, meaning that expressed TCRB transcripts were what got sequenced. Deep immunoSEQ sequencing was applied to naive, central memory and regulatory T cell samples, giving an average of approximately 3.8 million total reads per sample. After sorted cells were lysed in RLT buffer, RNA was extracted with DNase-treated RNeasy Micro or Mini kits, with the choice depending on cell number. Each cell subset was processed on its own to prevent cross-contamination, while patient and healthy donor samples were processed together. The immunoSEQ multiplex PCR was used to amplify TCRB sequences from cDNA, generating 87-bp fragments that spanned the CDR3 region. Sequencing of the amplicons was done on the Illumina HiSeq platform. The published analysis was carried out like this. Synthetic template baselines were used to correct PCR bias computationally, reads within Hamming distance 2 were collapsed together, and singletons that could not be merged were discarded. Reads were aligned against IMGT to assign V, D and J genes, CDR3 length and insertions or deletions at six rearrangement sites. Within each subset, clonotype counts were normalized to sorted cell number, and only after that were true diversity and Gini coefficients computed with the tcR R package. The overlap coefficient, calculated on TCRB nucleotide sequences, was used to measure repertoire sharing. Out-of-frame TCRB sequences from naive cells were analyzed to stand in for the pre-selection repertoire. TCRdb took over this immuneACCESS table, retaining in-frame rearrangements with V and J assigned. Such tables are incomplete; in checked studies, under half of the missing clones stem from an unresolved V gene, and the remainder is unexplained. That table gives V, J and clone size, and the DNA gave D and trimming. This sample is represented by 500,000 to 650,000 clones; around an eighth of them were singletons. Roughly 0.11% of the sample is in the top ten clones.

The CDR3 starts with the cysteine, ends with the phenylalanine, and has 14 residues. The only DNA kept is the CDR3, 42 bases in frame from the first base. Unmatched junction bases come to 6, with V trimmed by 3 bases and J by 5 bases. Based on the germline V gene, the CDR1 and CDR2 sequences are SGHTA and FQGNSA. From each donor, a single peripheral blood sample of approximately 0.11 L on average was drawn into heparinised tubes. A BD FACSAria II was used to sort naive, central memory, regulatory and stem cell-like memory CD4+ T cells with a panel that included CD45RO, CCR7, CD25, CD127, CD95 and CD27. All sorted populations exceeded 98% purity. Right away, PBMCs were isolated by Lymphoprep density gradient centrifugation and were stained directly, with no culture step. To minimize batch effects, samples were stained and sorted in pairs, one healthy donor with one patient per experiment.

The sample comprised naive CD4+ T cells from blood. The sample's cell subset or site label is to be understood as: true naive CD4+ T cells. The V gene is TRBV7-2 and the J gene is TRBJ2-5, and TRBD2 aligns with 7 junction nucleotides. This sequence was found in a man aged 30-40 years with type 1 diabetes. The nucleotides are TGTGCCAGCAGCTTCCAGGGTAGCGGGGAGACCCAGTACTTC. This translates into CASSFQGSGETQYF.